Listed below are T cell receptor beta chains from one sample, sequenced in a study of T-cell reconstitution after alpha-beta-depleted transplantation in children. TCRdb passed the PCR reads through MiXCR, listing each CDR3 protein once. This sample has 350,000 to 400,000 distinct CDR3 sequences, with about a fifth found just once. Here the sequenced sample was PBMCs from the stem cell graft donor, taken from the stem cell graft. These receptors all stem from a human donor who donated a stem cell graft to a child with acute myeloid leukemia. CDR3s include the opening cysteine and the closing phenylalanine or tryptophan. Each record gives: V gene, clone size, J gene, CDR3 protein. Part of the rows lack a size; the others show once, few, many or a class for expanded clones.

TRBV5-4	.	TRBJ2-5	CASSLIADQETQYF
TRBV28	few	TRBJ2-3	CASLGAYTDTQYF
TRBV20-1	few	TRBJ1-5	CSASPDGQYSNQPQHF
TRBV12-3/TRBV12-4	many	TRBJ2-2	CASSPTGDTGELFF
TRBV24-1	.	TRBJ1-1	CATSDVPGTENTEAFF
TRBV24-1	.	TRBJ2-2	CATSPGTGAYTGELFF
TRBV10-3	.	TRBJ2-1	CAISESGAGNEQFF
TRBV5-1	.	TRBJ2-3	CASSSGHMDPDTQYF
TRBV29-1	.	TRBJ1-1	CSVAHEENTEAFF
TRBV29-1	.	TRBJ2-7	CSVRDRDHGEQYF
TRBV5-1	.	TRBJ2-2	CATSLAGVRTGELFF
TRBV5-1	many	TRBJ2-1	CASRTHFRSYNEQFF
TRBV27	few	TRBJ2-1	CASSRTVYNEQFF
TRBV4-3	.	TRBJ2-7	CASSPQRERSYEQYF
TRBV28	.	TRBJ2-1	CASSSARGYYNEQFF
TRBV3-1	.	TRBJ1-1	CASSQDRGIEAFF
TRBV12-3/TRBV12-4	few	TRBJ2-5	CASSPSPGQVRETQYF